This T cell receptor beta chain was captured by sequencing in a study of blood T cells in healthy people across ages. Findings of the study overall: In the absence of known donor CMV status, changes in expanded clonotypes were possibly confounded.

A J-beta primer mix and a sample-barcoded 5' primer were used in a second PCR of about 6 to 12 cycles. TCRdb re-analysed the 5' RACE reads in MiXCR, keeping a single row per CDR3 protein. The table shows about 640,000 distinct CDR3 sequences, with around 54% occurring only once. This CDR3 has 15 residues. Per the germline V gene, CDR1 is MGHRA and CDR2 is YSYEKL. This clonotype has just one count. The antigen remains undetermined. A much larger clonotype is one base distant, so this may be a read error. The J gene is TRBJ2-3, the V gene TRBV4-1; 11 nucleotides agree with TRBD2. The TCR sequence derives from a man aged 60-69 years in good health. The sequenced sample was blood. This CDR3 reads CASSPPGLAVDTQNF. In DNA form, the CDR3 reads TGCGCCAGCAGCCCCCCGGGACTAGCGGTAGATACGCAGAATTTT.